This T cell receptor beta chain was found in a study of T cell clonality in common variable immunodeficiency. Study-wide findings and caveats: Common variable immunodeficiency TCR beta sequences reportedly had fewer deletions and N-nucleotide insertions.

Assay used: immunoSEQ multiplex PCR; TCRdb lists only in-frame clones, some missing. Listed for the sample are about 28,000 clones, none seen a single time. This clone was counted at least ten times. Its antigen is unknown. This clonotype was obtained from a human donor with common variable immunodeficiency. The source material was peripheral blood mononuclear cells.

The chain's CDR3 is CASSPNTQGNEQFF. The CDR3 DNA, read in part, is TGTGCCAGCTCACCTAACACTCAGGGGAATGAG. The chain recombines TRBV18 with TRBJ2-1; the D gene is possibly TRBD1 (6 bases). The missing CDR3 end, 3 residues past where the read stops, is filled in from the germline J gene. Germline assignment: CDR1 KGHSH and CDR2 LQKENI. The CDR3 covers 14 residues. With 3 bases removed from V and 7 bases from J, the gap between germline ends came to 13 bases.